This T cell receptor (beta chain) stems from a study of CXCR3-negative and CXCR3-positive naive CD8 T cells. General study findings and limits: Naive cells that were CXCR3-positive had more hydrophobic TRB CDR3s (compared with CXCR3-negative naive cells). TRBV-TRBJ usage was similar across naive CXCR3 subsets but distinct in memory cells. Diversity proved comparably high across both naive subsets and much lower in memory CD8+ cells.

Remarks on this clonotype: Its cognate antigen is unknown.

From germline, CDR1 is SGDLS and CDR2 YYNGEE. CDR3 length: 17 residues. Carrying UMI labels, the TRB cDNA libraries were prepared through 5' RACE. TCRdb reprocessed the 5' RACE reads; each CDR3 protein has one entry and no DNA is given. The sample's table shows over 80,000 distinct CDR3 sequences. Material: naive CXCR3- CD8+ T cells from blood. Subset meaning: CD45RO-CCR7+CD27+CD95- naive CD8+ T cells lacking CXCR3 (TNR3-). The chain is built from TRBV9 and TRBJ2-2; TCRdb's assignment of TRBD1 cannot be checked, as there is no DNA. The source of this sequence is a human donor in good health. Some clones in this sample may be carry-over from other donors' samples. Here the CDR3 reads CASSVVGEPTVAWELFF. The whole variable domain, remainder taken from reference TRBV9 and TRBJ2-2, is DSGVTQTPKHLITATGQRVTLRCSPRSGDLSVYWYQQSLDQGLQFLIQYYNGEERAKGNILERFSAQQFPDLHSELNLSSLELGDSALYFCASSVVGEPTVAWELFFGEGSRLTVL.